This T cell receptor beta chain was identified in a study of monozygotic twins with inflammatory bowel disease (dated by TCRdb to about 2019). Regarding the research as a whole: A total of approximately 28 monozygotic twin pairs were included in the full study, comprising nine German pairs (four IBD-concordant, five IBD-discordant) and 19 IBD-discordant Danish pairs. Each individual had, on average, about 151 000 unique TCRalpha sequences and 181 000 unique TCRbeta sequences available for analysis. Within discordant pairs, disease-associated traits were sought mainly by comparing IBD patients with their genetically identical healthy co-twins.

With regard to this clonotype: Its antigen is still unknown.

General study outcomes and caveats: The analysis was unable to tell different T cell subtypes apart. IBD patients had lower TCRbeta repertoire diversity, measured by the inverse Simpson index, than their healthy co-twins. Compared with healthy twins, IBD patients shared fewer clonotypes with other individuals, and the difference was most pronounced in patients with signs of disease activity. Repertoire similarity did not differ between concordant and discordant twins, possibly due to limited statistical power. Because patients received different immunosuppressive treatments, the repertoires may have picked up extra background noise and variability between individuals. The results gave no support for a single strong signal or clonotype linked to IBD.

Receptor amplification or capture employed 5' RACE. Each TCR library was prepared from around 3,200 ng of total RNA. cDNA was synthesized with SMARTScribe reverse transcriptase in eight separate reactions per sample. Unique molecular identifiers containing a 6-nucleotide sample barcode were introduced through template switching during cDNA synthesis. TCRalpha and TCRbeta cDNA was amplified in two nested PCRs of about 17 and 10 cycles, and bead purification was carried out after each PCR. Before amplification, the cDNA was treated with uracil DNA-glycosylase and purified using the QIAquick PCR purification kit. The second PCR was the step at which Illumina TruSeq-compatible adapters and sample-specific barcodes were added. TapeStation and Qubit were used to check library quality and concentration, and approximately 5.5 ng of each library went into the pool. Sequencing of pooled libraries was carried out on an Illumina HiSeq2500 single-index Rapid Run using 2 x 100 bp reads and custom sequencing primers. Per the authors' processing: MiGEC version 1.2.6 was used for UMI-based consensus assembly to correct PCR and sequencing errors. MiXCR version 2.1.1 was used to carry out V(D)J alignment, clonotype assembly and CDR3 extraction. To normalise gene usage, clonotype sharing and MAIT/NKT TCR abundance, the analysis used the top 1000, 10 000 and 20 000 clonotypes per sample. After downsampling to 27 000 UMIs, diversity was calculated as the inverse Simpson index using the vegan R package. Paired Mann-Whitney U tests on discordant twin pairs were used, with Benjamini-Hochberg multiple-testing correction. With the reads reprocessed by TCRdb, a single entry stands for each CDR3 protein sequence and no DNA is reported. The V and J calls and clone size come from TCRdb's table, not from the authors' own analysis. The table of this sample itemizes fewer than 400,000 distinct CDR3 sequences. More than 4.5% of the sample belongs to the ten largest clones.

A roughly 2.5 ml peripheral blood sample was drawn into PAXgene tubes per donor and stored at -80°C. Without T cell sorting, total RNA was isolated from whole blood using the PAXgene blood miRNA kit on an automated QIAcube. Peripheral blood from monozygotic twin pairs who were concordant or discordant for inflammatory bowel disease underwent deep TCRalpha and TCRbeta repertoire profiling using unique molecular barcoding. Smoking habits were recorded for all twin pairs, and each individual was classified as a current, former or never smoker. As encoded in the germline V gene, CDR1 is SGHTA while CDR2 is FQGNSA. The CDR3 covers 15 residues, taking in both the cysteine and the phenylalanine. A DNA sequence was not provided.

This chain joins TRBV7-2 to TRBJ2-3; TCRdb returns TRBD1, unconfirmable since there is no DNA. Sequencing was done on a sample of blood. The origin of this receptor is a human donor with ulcerative colitis or Crohn's disease, or a healthy co-twin of an affected twin (not recorded which). The CDR3: CASSGQGMSGDTQYF.